Presented here are 29 T cell receptor beta chains from one specimen sequenced in a study of Graves' ophthalmopathy and Graves' hyperthyroidism (dated by TCRdb to the late 2010s). Sequenced using an Illumina HiSeq 2000. For repertoire sequencing, TCR beta CDR3 regions were amplified from RNA transcripts. The first round of RT-PCR was done with HTBI primers and the Qiagen OneStep RT-PCR kit, and was followed by a second round of multiplex PCR, then size selection and purification. Using fastp at Q25 and MiXCR, TCRdb reprocessed the public reads and kept productive beta chains. Identical CDR3 protein sequences are pooled into one entry, listed with their most common genes and DNA. Recorded for this sample are hundreds of thousands of distinct CDR3 sequences; approximately 22% of them occurred a single time. About 6.6% of the sample is held by the ten biggest clonotypes. What was sequenced was peripheral blood. The receptor source for this set is a woman aged 18-30 years with stable Graves' hyperthyroidism. Some clones in this sample may be carry-over from other donors' samples. Donor details come from another sample of the same person, matched by shared clones.

The chain has TRBV6-1 and TRBJ1-2; D is uncertain. This CDR3 is 15 amino acids long. Trimming took off 0 bases at V and 4 bases at J, with 12 bases between the two ends. Germline CDR1 and CDR2: MNHNS and SASEGT. The CDR3 sequence is CASSEAAASSYGYTF. In nucleotides, the CDR3 is TGTGCCAGCAGTGAAGCAGCAGCCTCTTCCTATGGCTACACCTTC.

On this clonotype: One junction end disagrees with the germline gene, perhaps due to a read error. Written as DNA, the CDR3 is TGCGCCAGCAGTTACTCGAAGTTACCGGGGGCGGGCGAGCAGTACTTC. As protein: CASSYSKLPGAGEQYF. The rearrangement joins TRBV6-2 or TRBV6-3 to TRBJ2-7; D is tentatively TRBD1 or TRBD2 (6 bases each). This CDR3 has 16 residues. Germline-derived CDR1 and CDR2 are MNHEY and SVGEGT.

Many counts were recorded for this clonotype. The J gene is TRBJ1-5, the V gene TRBV20-1, with TRBD1 identical over 7 bases. The trim removed 6 bases at V and 3 bases at J, leaving 8 bases unmatched. In germline, CDR1 is DFQATT, CDR2 SNEGSKA (reference sequence). The CDR3 covers 14 residues. The CDR3 reads CSASTGSHNQPQHF. The DNA for the CDR3 is TGCAGTGCCTCGACAGGGTCCCACAATCAGCCCCAGCATTTT.

The table lists this clonotype with many counts. The rearrangement joins TRBV27 to TRBJ1-5; 11 bases line up with TRBD1. The CDR3 has 15 residues. V shed 6 bases, J shed 3 bases, and the junction held 4 bases outside the gene matches. Germline V gene sequence: CDR1 MNHEY, CDR2 SMNVEV (reference sequence). The CDR3, as DNA: TGTGCCAGCAGCTCGGACAGGGGGCCCAATCAGCCCCAGCATTTT. Amino acid sequence: CASSSDRGPNQPQHF.

This clonotype was counted a few times. The V call is TRBV4-3, the J call TRBJ2-4, with 7 positions matching TRBD1. The CDR3 is 14 amino acids. Germline trimming cut 0 bases from V and 8 bases from J; bases unmatched to any gene: 4. From germline, CDR1 is LGHNA and CDR2 YSLEER. The DNA for the CDR3 is TGCGCCAGCAGCCAAGAACAGGGGCCGGACATTCAGTACTTC. Translation: CASSQEQGPDIQYF.

This clonotype was recorded many times. The rearrangement uses TRBV5-1 and TRBJ1-2; D is unclear. The CDR3 sequence is 15 residues long. Trimming shortened V by 0 bases and J by 8 bases, and 17 bases separated the two germline ends. The germline CDR1 and CDR2 sequences are SGHRS and YFSETQ. CDR3 in amino acids: CASSLDGRAVVGYTF. CDR3 nucleotides: TGCGCCAGCAGCTTGGATGGTAGGGCAGTGGTCGGCTACACCTTC.

The sample holds many counts of this clonotype. The genes are TRBV6-7 and TRBJ1-1, with D unclear. TRBV6-7 is recorded as an ORF, its role being uncertain. Trimming took 2 bases from V and 11 from J, leaving 21 bases between them. The CDR3 is 15 amino acids. The CDR3 reads CASSYPPTSFPMAFF. CDR3 nucleotide sequence: TGTGCCAGCAGTTACCCCCCGACCAGCTTCCCAATGGCTTTCTTT.

The V call is TRBV2, the J call TRBJ2-7, with 10 positions matching TRBD2. This CDR3 has 14 amino acids. The ends lost 4 bases at V and 5 bases at J; junction bases unmatched: 5. Germline CDR1 is SNHLY and CDR2 is FYNNEI. The DNA of the CDR3 is TGTGCCAGCAGTGCGGGGACTAGCGAGCACGAGCAGTACTTC. Translating it yields CASSAGTSEHEQYF.

In this sample, this clonotype turned up a few times. The V and J genes are TRBV28 and TRBJ2-7; the D is unclear. The CDR3 is 13 amino acids. The V end lost 3 bases, the J end lost 3 bases, and 9 bases lay between the germline ends. The V gene's germline CDR1 is MDHEN and CDR2 SYDVKM. CDR3 nucleotides: TGTGCCAGCAGTTTTGGCACCTTCTACGAGCAGTACTTC. Translating it yields CASSFGTFYEQYF.

The V call is TRBV5-1, the J call TRBJ1-6; TRBD1 matches 7 bases. With V trimmed by 5 bases and J by 12 bases, 8 bases remained unmatched. This CDR3 region has 13 residues. Looked up from germline, CDR1 is SGHRS and CDR2 is YFSETQ. CDR3 residues: CASSRGTEEPLHF. The DNA of the CDR3 is TGCGCCAGCAGTCGCGGGACAGAGGAACCCCTCCACTTT.

This clonotype has at least ten counts. The rearrangement uses TRBV12-3 or TRBV12-4 and TRBJ2-7; 8 bases fit TRBD1. CDR3 length: 14 amino acids. With V trimmed by 5 bases and J by 7 bases, 10 bases remained unmatched. DNA of the CDR3: TGTGCCAGCAGTCACCGGGACAGGCCTACGGAGCAGTACTTC. This sequence encodes CASSHRDRPTEQYF.

The J gene is TRBJ2-3, the V gene TRBV15; D gene ambiguous. This CDR3 region has 13 residues. The germline V gene has CDR1 LNHNV and CDR2 YYDKDF (reference sequence). The germline V and J ends were trimmed by 3 bases and 7 bases, with 11 bases remaining between them. CDR3: CATSSDPINTQYF. CDR3 coding DNA: TGTGCCACCAGCAGTGACCCTATAAATACGCAGTATTTT.

In its sample, this clonotype was seen many times. This sequence joins TRBV10-3 and TRBJ2-5; 7 bases line up with TRBD2. The CDR3 contains 15 residues. The germline gives CDR1 ENHRY, CDR2 SYGVKD. Trimming took 0 bases from V and 4 from J; bases not matched to a gene: 5. The CDR3 coding sequence is TGTGCCATCAGTGAGTCCCGGGGGGTCGGAGAGACCCAGTACTTC. Its protein is CAISESRGVGETQYF.

The sample holds many counts of this clonotype. This chain uses TRBV5-1 with TRBJ2-2; tentatively, D is TRBD2 (6 bases). Deletions cut 4 bases from V and 3 bases from J, with 19 bases between. Germline V lookup: CDR1 SGHRS, CDR2 YFSETQ. The CDR3 is 17 amino acids. In nucleotides, the CDR3 is TGCGCCAGCAGCCGTCAACCCGGGAGTAGCGACACCGGGGAGCTGTTTTTT. Translation gives CASSRQPGSSDTGELFF.

This chain connects TRBV12-3 or TRBV12-4 to TRBJ2-7, with 7 bases that match TRBD2. The CDR3 is 16 residues long. Trimming took 5 bases from V and 9 from J; bases not matched to a gene: 19. CDR3: CASSPLRGSEPTGQYF. The CDR3 nucleotides are TGTGCCAGCAGTCCACTTCGCGGGAGCGAACCTACAGGGCAGTACTTC.

This clonotype was counted ten times or more. CDR3: CASSPGWRQTPGGYTF. CDR3 sequence (DNA): TGTGCCAGCAGCCCTGGGTGGAGACAGACTCCAGGAGGCTACACCTTC. V is TRBV11-1 and J is TRBJ1-2; TRBD1 is a possible D gene (5 bases). Deletions cut 5 bases from V and 8 bases from J, with 24 bases between. Germline CDR1 SGHAT, CDR2 FQDESV (reference sequence). The CDR3 covers 16 residues. Complete variable domain (other parts from reference TRBV11-1 and TRBJ1-2): EAEVAQSPRYKITEKSQAVAFWCDPISGHATLYWYRQILGQGPELLVQFQDESVVDDSQLPKDRFSAERLKGVDSTLKIQPAELGDSAMYLCASSPGWRQTPGGYTFGSGTRLTVV.

This clonotype has ten or more counts. V and J are TRBV6-2 or TRBV6-3 and TRBJ2-5; D is ambiguous. CDR1 is MNHEY, CDR2 SVGEGT, per germline. V dropped 6 bases and J dropped 8 bases, with 10 bases sitting between them. This CDR3 has 11 residues. The CDR3, as DNA: TGTGCCAGCAGCCCCTCCATAACCCAGTACTTC. Its translation: CASSPSITQYF.

There are many counts of this clonotype. This sequence joins TRBV12-3 or TRBV12-4 and TRBJ1-1; D possibly corresponds to TRBD1 (6 bases). CDR3 length: 14 amino acids. Trimming took off 3 bases at V and 1 base at J, with 9 bases between the two ends. The CDR3 sequence is CASSFGDTNTEAFF. The CDR3 DNA follows: TGTGCCAGCAGTTTTGGGGACACGAACACTGAAGCTTTCTTT.

This clonotype was found many times. The chain is built from TRBV19 and TRBJ2-2; TRBD2 aligns across 7 bases. CDR1 is LNHDA, CDR2 SQIVND, per germline (reference sequence). V gave up 1 base and J gave up 1 base; unmatched junction bases: 6. This CDR3 has 17 residues. CDR3 amino acids: CASSIGRASGNTGELFF. In DNA, the CDR3 is TGTGCCAGTAGTATAGGTCGGGCTAGCGGGAACACCGGGGAGCTGTTTTTT.

The chain joins TRBV12-3 or TRBV12-4 to TRBJ1-5, with D possibly matching TRBD1 (5 bases). The V end lost 5 bases, the J end lost 7 bases, and 12 bases lay between the germline ends. The CDR3 is 13 amino acids. The CDR3 loop reads CASSKGGAQPQHF. The DNA for the CDR3 is TGTGCCAGCAGTAAGGGAGGGGCACAGCCCCAGCATTTT.

J is TRBJ2-7 and V is TRBV6-5; D is possibly TRBD1 (5 bases). This CDR3 is built from 13 residues. Germline loops: CDR1 MNHEY, CDR2 SVGAGI. With 4 bases removed from V and 3 bases from J, the gap between germline ends came to 10 bases. CDR3 bases: TGTGCCAGCAGTTGGGGCAGCGTCTACGAGCAGTACTTC. Translating it yields CASSWGSVYEQYF.

There are many counts of this clonotype. The chain couples TRBV6-5 to TRBJ1-1; TRBD1 matches at 7 bases. The CDR3 has 14 residues. Germline assignment: CDR1 MNHEY and CDR2 SVGAGI. The V segment lost 7 bases and the J segment 2 bases; nucleotides outside the gene matches: 7. The CDR3 DNA sequence: TGTGCCAGCACATCCCCAGGGGGTAACACTGAAGCTTTCTTT. It encodes CASTSPGGNTEAFF.

This clonotype came up many times. The chain has TRBV29-1 and TRBJ1-2; 9 bases agree with TRBD1. The V and J ends lost 6 bases and 5 bases, in that order; junction bases with no gene match: 13. The CDR3 has 15 amino acids. The germline gives CDR1 SQVTM, CDR2 ANQGSEA. The CDR3 DNA reads TGCAGCGTCGATACAGGGGGCGCGAGCGGGTATGGCTACACCTTC. It encodes CSVDTGGASGYGYTF.

The rearrangement joins TRBV6-1 to TRBJ1-6; tentatively, D is TRBD1 (6 bases). Trimming removed 7 bases from V and 2 bases from J, with 15 bases in between. Germline CDR1 and CDR2: MNHNS and SASEGT. CDR3 length equals 16 residues. The CDR3 here is CASTYLGQTYNSPLHF. In nucleotides, the CDR3 is TGTGCCAGCACCTACCTCGGACAGACCTATAATTCACCCCTCCACTTT.

This clonotype showed up many times. The chain employs TRBV29-1 and TRBJ1-2, with 7 bases identical to TRBD1. Per the germline V gene, CDR1 is SQVTM and CDR2 is ANQGSEA. The ends lost 2 bases at V and 4 bases at J; junction bases unmatched: 19. This CDR3 has 18 amino acids. The CDR3 nucleotides are TGCAGCGTTGAACTGGGGCGGGGAATGCCGAACAGGGGCTATGGCTACACCTTC. It translates to CSVELGRGMPNRGYGYTF.

This clonotype came up many times. The chain recombines TRBV2 with TRBJ1-1; D is unclear. The CDR3 runs 14 residues. The V gene lost 3 bases and the J gene lost 5 bases, with 13 bases spanning the gap. CDR1 is SNHLY, CDR2 FYNNEI, per germline. Here the CDR3 DNA reads TGTGCCAGCAGTGACCTCGCTGCCGGAACTGAAGCTTTCTTT. Residues: CASSDLAAGTEAFF.

This chain joins TRBV5-1 and TRBJ2-7; 9 positions match TRBD2. The CDR3 has 16 residues. The germline V gene has CDR1 SGHRS and CDR2 YFSETQ. J was trimmed by 3 bases and V by 2 bases; bases with no gene match: 9. Here the CDR3 DNA reads TGCGCCAGCAGCTTCCATCCGACTAGCGGAGACTACGAGCAGTACTTC. This translates into CASSFHPTSGDYEQYF.

Many counts were recorded for this clonotype. This chain joins TRBV5-6 and TRBJ2-5; D unresolved. Germline V gene data show CDR1 as SGHDT and CDR2 as YYEEEE. CDR3 length: 15 amino acids. V dropped 0 bases and J dropped 5 bases, with 14 bases sitting between them. The CDR3 protein is CASSLAFDSWETQYF. The CDR3 DNA follows: TGTGCCAGCAGCTTGGCGTTCGATAGTTGGGAGACCCAGTACTTC.

The rearrangement uses TRBV19 and TRBJ2-1, with 9 bases lining up with TRBD1. The ends lost 6 bases at V and 7 bases at J; junction bases unmatched: 7. Germline values: CDR1 LNHDA, CDR2 SQIVND (reference sequence). The length of the CDR3 is 14 residues. CDR3 coding DNA: TGTGCCAGTAGGTCAGGACAGGGGAAGAATGAGCAGTTCTTC. Translating it yields CASRSGQGKNEQFF.